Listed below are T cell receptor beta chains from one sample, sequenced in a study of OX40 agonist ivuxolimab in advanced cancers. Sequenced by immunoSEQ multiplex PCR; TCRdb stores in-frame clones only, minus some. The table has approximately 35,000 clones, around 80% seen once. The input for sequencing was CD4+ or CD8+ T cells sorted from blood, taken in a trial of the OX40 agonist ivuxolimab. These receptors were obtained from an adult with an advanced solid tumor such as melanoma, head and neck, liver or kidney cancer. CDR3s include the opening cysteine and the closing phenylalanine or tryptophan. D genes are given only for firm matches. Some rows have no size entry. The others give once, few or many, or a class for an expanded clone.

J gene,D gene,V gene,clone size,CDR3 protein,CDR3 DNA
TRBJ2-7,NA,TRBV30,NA,CAWSGGTNEQYF,TGTGCCTGGAGTGGTGGGACCAACGAGCAGTACTTC
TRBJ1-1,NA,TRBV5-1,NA,CASSLRGGGTEAFF,TGCGCCAGCAGCTTGCGCGGGGGAGGAACTGAAGCTTTCTTT
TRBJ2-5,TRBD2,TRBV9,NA,CASSVVAGGIETQYF,TGTGCCAGCAGCGTAGTTGCGGGGGGAATTGAGACCCAGTACTTC
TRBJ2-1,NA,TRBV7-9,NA,CASRTLGYSSSYNEQFF,TGTGCCAGCAGGACTCTGGGGTACTCTAGCTCCTACAATGAGCAGTTCTTC
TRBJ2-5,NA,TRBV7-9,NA,CASSSRFQETQYF,TGTGCCAGCAGCTCCCGGTTCCAAGAGACCCAGTACTTC
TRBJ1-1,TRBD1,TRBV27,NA,CASSPLQGAFTEAFF,TGTGCCAGCAGTCCCCTACAGGGGGCTTTTACTGAAGCTTTCTTT
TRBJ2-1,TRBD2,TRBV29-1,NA,CSVYYLAGVGSYNEQFF,TGCAGCGTCTACTATCTAGCGGGGGTTGGGTCCTACAATGAGCAGTTCTTC
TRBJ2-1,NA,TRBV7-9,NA,CASSPTVTGSNEQFF,TGTGCCAGCAGCCCGACGGTTACAGGGTCCAATGAGCAGTTCTTC
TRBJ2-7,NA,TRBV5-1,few,CASSFSDVSYEQYF,TGCGCCAGCAGCTTCAGCGACGTATCCTACGAGCAGTACTTC
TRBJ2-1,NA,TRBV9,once,CASSRRAQAGNEQFF,TGTGCCAGCAGCCGCCGGGCCCAAGCCGGCAATGAGCAGTTCTTC
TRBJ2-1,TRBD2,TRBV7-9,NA,CASSLAASGYNEQFF,TGTGCCAGCAGCTTAGCCGCTAGCGGCTACAATGAGCAGTTCTTC
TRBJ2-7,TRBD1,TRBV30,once,CAWSAGGSYEQYF,TGTGCCTGGAGTGCAGGGGGCTCCTACGAGCAGTACTTC
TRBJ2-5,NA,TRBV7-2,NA,CASSPSMYETQYF,TGTGCCAGCAGCCCATCAATGTATGAGACCCAGTACTTC
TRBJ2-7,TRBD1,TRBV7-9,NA,CASSLALQGASYEQYF,TGTGCCAGCAGCTTAGCCCTACAGGGGGCCTCCTACGAGCAGTACTTC
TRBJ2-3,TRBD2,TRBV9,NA,CASSGLAGGTDTQYF,TGTGCCAGCAGCGGACTAGCGGGGGGCACAGATACGCAGTATTTT
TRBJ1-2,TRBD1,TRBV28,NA,CASSFYNLPGGGYTF,TGTGCCAGCAGTTTTTACAACCTTCCAGGGGGTGGCTACACCTTC
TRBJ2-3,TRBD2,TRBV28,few,CASSPGTSGGWDTQYF,TGTGCCAGCAGTCCCGGGACTAGCGGGGGCTGGGATACGCAGTATTTT
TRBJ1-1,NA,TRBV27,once,CASSYRVNTEAFF,TGTGCCAGCAGTTACAGGGTGAACACTGAAGCTTTCTTT
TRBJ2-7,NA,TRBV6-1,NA,CASRQVGSSEQYF,TGTGCCAGCAGACAGGTTGGCTCCTCCGAGCAGTACTTC
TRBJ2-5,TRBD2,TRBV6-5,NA,CASSPSGGAMETQYF,TGTGCCAGCAGCCCTAGCGGGGGGGCCATGGAGACCCAGTACTTC
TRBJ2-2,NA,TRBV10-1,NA,CASSASRGTGELFF,TGCGCCAGCAGTGCGTCGAGGGGCACCGGGGAGCTGTTTTTT
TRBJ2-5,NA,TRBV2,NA,CASSRGAVIKETQYF,TGTGCCAGCAGTCGTGGGGCAGTCATAAAGGAGACCCAGTACTTC
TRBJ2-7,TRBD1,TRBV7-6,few,CASSRRTGGSYEQYF,TGTGCCAGCAGTCGAAGAACAGGGGGCTCCTACGAGCAGTACTTC
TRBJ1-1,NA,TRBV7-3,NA,CASSLTYRDEAFF,TGTGCCAGCAGCTTAACATACAGGGATGAAGCTTTCTTT
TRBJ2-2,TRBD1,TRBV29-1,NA,CSVSWVGQGSTGELFF,TGCAGCGTTTCTTGGGTGGGACAGGGTTCAACCGGGGAGCTGTTTTTT
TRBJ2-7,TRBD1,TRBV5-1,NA,CASTPTGSSSYEQYF,TGCGCCAGCACCCCGACAGGGTCGAGCTCCTACGAGCAGTACTTC
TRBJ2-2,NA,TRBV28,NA,CASSFRGQNTGELFF,TGTGCCAGCAGTTTCCGGGGACAGAACACCGGGGAGCTGTTTTTT
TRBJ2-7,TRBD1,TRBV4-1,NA,CASSQGTGIYEQYF,TGCGCCAGCAGCCAAGGGACAGGGATCTACGAGCAGTACTTC
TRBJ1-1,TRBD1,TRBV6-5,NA,CASSASQGVTEAFF,TGTGCCAGCAGCGCATCACAGGGGGTGACTGAAGCTTTCTTT
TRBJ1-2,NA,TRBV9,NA,CASSVDHGGKGYGYTF,TGTGCCAGCAGCGTAGATCACGGAGGGAAAGGATATGGCTACACCTTC
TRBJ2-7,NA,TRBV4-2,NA,CASSRNQNPATYEQYF,TGTGCCAGCAGCCGCAACCAAAATCCAGCTACGTACGAGCAGTACTTC
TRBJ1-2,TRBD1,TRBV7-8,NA,CASSLAAGGSVGYTF,TGTGCCAGCAGCTTAGCAGCAGGGGGTTCGGTTGGCTACACCTTC
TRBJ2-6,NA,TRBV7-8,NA,CASSESGANVLTF,TGTGCCAGCAGTGAGTCTGGGGCCAACGTCCTGACTTTC
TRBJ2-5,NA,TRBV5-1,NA,CVSSLVMGGETQYF,TGCGTCAGCAGCTTGGTTATGGGGGGTGAGACCCAGTACTTC
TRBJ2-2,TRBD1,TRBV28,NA,CAFGQANTGELFF,TGTGCCTTCGGACAGGCGAACACCGGGGAGCTGTTTTTT
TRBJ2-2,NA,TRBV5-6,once,CASSLVGSTGELFF,TGTGCCAGCAGCTTGGTCGGGAGCACCGGGGAGCTGTTTTTT
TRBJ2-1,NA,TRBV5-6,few,CASSLAFRASPTSYNEQFF,TGTGCCAGCAGCTTGGCGTTTCGGGCAAGCCCGACCTCCTACAATGAGCAGTTCTTC
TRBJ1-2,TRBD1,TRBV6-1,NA,CASSSQGDYGYTF,TGTGCCAGCAGTTCACAGGGGGACTATGGCTACACCTTC
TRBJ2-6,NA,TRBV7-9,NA,CASTLPPPEDGANVLTF,TGTGCCAGCACTCTTCCCCCCCCAGAGGATGGGGCCAACGTCCTGACTTTC
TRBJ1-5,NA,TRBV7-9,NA,CASSPLGGNQPQHF,TGTGCCAGCAGCCCTTTAGGGGGGAATCAGCCCCAGCATTTT
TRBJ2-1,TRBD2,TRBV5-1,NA,CASSLVGTSGVVSYNEQFF,TGCGCCAGCAGCTTGGTTGGGACTAGCGGCGTCGTCTCCTACAATGAGCAGTTCTTC
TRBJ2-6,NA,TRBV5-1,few,CASSPIEANVLTF,TGCGCCAGCAGCCCTATAGAGGCCAACGTCCTGACTTTC
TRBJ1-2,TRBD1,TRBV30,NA,CAWSRGGQGYGYTF,TGTGCCTGGAGCCGAGGGGGACAGGGCTATGGCTACACCTTC
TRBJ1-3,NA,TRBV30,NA,CAWMGGSGNTIYF,TGTGCCTGGATGGGGGGCTCTGGAAACACCATATATTTT
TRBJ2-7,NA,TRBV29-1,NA,CSVESMGEQYF,TGCAGCGTTGAAAGCATGGGCGAGCAGTACTTC
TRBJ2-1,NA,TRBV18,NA,CASSPRVVNEQFF,TGTGCCAGCTCACCCAGGGTGGTGAATGAGCAGTTCTTC
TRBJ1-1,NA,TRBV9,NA,CASSVGTVRGKNTEAFF,TGTGCCAGCAGCGTAGGGACGGTCCGCGGAAAGAACACTGAAGCTTTCTTT
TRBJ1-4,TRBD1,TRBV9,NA,CASSEGQALNEKLFF,TGTGCCAGCAGCGAGGGACAGGCTTTGAATGAAAAACTGTTTTTT
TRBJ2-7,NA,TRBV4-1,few,CASSQDIPPYEQYF,TGCGCCAGCAGCCAAGATATACCGCCCTACGAGCAGTACTTC
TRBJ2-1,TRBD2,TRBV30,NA,CAWSPGSSGGYNEQFF,TGTGCCTGGAGTCCGGGGTCTAGCGGGGGGTACAATGAGCAGTTCTTC
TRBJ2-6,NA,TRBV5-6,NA,CASSLDSSGANVLTF,TGTGCCAGCAGCTTGGACAGCTCTGGGGCCAACGTCCTGACTTTC
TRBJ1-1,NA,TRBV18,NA,CASSPQGLQSEAFF,TGTGCCAGCTCACCACAGGGGCTTCAGTCTGAAGCTTTCTTT
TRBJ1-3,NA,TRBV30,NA,CAWGTGTFGDTIYF,TGTGCCTGGGGTACAGGGACTTTCGGAGACACCATATATTTT
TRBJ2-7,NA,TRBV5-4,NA,CASSLKGEAIEQYF,TGTGCCAGCAGCTTGAAGGGGGAAGCGATCGAGCAGTACTTC
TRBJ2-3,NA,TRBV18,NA,CASSPAQGRTDTQYF,TGTGCCAGCTCACCTGCACAGGGGAGGACAGATACGCAGTATTTT
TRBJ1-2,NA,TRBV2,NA,CASSYELHGGGYTF,TGTGCCAGCAGTTACGAGTTGCATGGTGGTGGCTACACCTTC
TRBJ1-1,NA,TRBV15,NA,CATSRETGLSVWFF,TGTGCCACCAGCAGAGAAACAGGCCTCTCCGTGTGGTTCTTT